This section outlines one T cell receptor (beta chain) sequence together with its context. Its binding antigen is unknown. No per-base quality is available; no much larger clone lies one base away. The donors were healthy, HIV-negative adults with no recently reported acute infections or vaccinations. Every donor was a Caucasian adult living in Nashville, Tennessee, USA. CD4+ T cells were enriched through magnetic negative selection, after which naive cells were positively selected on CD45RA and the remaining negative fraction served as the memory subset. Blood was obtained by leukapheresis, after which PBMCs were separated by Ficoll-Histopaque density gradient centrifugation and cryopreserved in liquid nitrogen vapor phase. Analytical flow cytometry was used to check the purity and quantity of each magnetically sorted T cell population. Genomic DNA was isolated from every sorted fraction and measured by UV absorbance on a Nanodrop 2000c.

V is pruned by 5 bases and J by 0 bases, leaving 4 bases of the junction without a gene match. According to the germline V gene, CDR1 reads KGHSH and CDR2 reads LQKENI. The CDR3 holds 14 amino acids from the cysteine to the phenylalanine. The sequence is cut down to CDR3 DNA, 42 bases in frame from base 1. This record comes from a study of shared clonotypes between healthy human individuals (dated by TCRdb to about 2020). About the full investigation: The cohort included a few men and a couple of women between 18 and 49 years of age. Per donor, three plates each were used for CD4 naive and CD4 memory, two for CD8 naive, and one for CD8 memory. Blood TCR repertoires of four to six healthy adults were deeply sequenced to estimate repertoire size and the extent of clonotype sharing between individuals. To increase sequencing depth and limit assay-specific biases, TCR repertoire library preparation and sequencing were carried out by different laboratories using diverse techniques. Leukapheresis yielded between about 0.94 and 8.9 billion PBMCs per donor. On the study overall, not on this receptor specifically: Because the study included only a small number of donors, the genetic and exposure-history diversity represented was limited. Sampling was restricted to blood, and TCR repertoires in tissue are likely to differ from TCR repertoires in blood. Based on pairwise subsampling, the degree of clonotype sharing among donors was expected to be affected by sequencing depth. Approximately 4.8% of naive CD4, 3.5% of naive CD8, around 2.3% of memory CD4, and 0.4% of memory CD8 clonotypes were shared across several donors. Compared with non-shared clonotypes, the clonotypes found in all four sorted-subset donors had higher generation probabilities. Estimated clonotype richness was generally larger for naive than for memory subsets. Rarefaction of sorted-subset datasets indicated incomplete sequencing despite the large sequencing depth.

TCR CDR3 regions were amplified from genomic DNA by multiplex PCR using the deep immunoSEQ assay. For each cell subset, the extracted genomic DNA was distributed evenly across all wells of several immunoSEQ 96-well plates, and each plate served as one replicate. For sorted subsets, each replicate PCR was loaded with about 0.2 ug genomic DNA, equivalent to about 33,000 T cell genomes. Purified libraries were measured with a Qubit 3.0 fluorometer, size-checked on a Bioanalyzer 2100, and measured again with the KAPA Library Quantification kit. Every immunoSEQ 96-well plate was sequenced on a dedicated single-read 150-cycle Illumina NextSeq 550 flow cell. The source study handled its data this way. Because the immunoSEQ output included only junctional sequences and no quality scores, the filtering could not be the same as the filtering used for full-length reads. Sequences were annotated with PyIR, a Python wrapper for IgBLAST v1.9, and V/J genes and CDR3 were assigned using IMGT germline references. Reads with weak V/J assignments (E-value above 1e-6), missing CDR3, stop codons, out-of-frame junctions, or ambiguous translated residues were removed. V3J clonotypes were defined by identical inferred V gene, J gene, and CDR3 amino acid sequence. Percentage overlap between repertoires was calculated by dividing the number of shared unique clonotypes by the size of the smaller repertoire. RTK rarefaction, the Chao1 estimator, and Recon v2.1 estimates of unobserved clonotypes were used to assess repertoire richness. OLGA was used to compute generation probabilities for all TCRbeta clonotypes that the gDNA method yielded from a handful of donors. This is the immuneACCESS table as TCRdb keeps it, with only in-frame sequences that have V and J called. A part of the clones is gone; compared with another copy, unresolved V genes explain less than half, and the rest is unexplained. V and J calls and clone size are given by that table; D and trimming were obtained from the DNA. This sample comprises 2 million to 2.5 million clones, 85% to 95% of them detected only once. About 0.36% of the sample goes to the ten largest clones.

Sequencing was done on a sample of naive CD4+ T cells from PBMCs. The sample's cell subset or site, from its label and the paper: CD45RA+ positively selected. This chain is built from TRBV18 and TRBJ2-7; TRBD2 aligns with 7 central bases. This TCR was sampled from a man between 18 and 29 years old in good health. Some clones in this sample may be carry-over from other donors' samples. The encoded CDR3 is CASSDGGSSYEQYF. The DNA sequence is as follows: TGTGCCAGCTCAGACGGGGGGAGCTCCTACGAGCAGTACTTC. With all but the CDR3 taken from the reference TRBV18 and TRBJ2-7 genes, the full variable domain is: NAGVMQNPRHLVRRRGQEARLRCSPMKGHSHVYWYRQLPEEGLKFMVYLQKENIIDESGMPKERFSAEFPKEGPSILRIQQVVRGDSAAYFCASSDGGSSYEQYFGPGTRLTVT.